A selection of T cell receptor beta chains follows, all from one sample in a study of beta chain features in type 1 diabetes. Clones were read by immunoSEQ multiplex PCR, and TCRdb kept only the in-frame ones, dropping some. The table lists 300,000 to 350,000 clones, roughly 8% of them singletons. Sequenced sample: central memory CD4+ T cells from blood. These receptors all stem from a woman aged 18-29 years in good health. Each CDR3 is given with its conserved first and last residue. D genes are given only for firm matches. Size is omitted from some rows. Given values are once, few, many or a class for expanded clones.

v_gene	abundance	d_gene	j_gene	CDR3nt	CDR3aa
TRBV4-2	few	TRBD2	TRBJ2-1	TGTGCCAGCAGCTCTAGCGGGCACTCCAATGAGCAGTTCTTC	CASSSSGHSNEQFF
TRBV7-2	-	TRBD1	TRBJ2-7	TGTGCCAGCAGCTTAGTGGTGACAGGGGCCTACGAGCAGTACTTC	CASSLVVTGAYEQYF
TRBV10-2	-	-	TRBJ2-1	TGCGCCAGCAAAGAGGGAGGGGGGTACAATGAGCAGTTCTTC	CASKEGGGYNEQFF
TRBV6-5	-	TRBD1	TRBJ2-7	TGTGCCAGCATCAAAACGGGACAGGGAACCTACGAGCAGTACTTC	CASIKTGQGTYEQYF
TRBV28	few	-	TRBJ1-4	TGTGCCAGCAGCAACACAGGGACGGACGAAAAACTGTTTTTT	CASSNTGTDEKLFF
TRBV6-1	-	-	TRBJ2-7	TGTGCCAGCAGTGAAAGTCACAGGGCCTACGAGCAGTACTTC	CASSESHRAYEQYF
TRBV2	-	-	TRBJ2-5	TGTGCCAGCGTAGGGACGGAGACCCAGTACTTC	CASVGTETQYF
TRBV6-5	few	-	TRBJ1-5	TGTGCCAGCAGTTACTCGAATCCAGGTTCCAATCAGCCCCAGCATTTT	CASSYSNPGSNQPQHF
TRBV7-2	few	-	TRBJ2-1	TGTGCCAGCAGCTTGGGAATTGCGGGTAATGAGCAGTTCTTC	CASSLGIAGNEQFF
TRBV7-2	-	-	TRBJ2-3	TGTGCCAGCAGCTCAAGACTGGGCACAGATACGCAGTATTTT	CASSSRLGTDTQYF
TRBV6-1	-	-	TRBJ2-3	TGTGCCAGCAGTGAGACCTCGGGTTCAGATACGCAGTATTTT	CASSETSGSDTQYF
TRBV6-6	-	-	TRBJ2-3	TGTGCCAGCAGTAAACCCCTTGGTGGGCGAGATACGCAGTATTTT	CASSKPLGGRDTQYF
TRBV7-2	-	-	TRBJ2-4	TGTGCCAGCAGCTTAGGGGGGGTAGCCAAAAACATTCAGTACTTC	CASSLGGVAKNIQYF
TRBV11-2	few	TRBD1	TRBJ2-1	TGTGCCAGCAGCCCGACAGGGATCTACAATGAGCAGTTCTTC	CASSPTGIYNEQFF